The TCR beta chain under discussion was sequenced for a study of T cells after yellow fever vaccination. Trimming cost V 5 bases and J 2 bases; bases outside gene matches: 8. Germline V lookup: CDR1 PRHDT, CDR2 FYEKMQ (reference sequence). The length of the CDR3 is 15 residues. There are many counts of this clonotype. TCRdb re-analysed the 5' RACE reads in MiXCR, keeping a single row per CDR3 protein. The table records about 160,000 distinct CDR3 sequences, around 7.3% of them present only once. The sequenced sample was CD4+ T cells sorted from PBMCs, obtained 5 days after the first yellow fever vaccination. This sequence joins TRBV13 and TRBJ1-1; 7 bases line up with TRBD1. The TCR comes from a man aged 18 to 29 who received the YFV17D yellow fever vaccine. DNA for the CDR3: TGTGCCAGCAGCGCGCCCCGACAGGGAAACACTGAAGCTTTCTTT. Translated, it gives CASSAPRQGNTEAFF. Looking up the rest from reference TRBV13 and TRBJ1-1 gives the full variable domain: AAGVIQSPRHLIKEKRETATLKCYPIPRHDTVYWYQQGPGQDPQFLISFYEKMQSDKGSIPDRFSAQQFSDYHSELNMSSLELGDSALYFCASSAPRQGNTEAFFGQGTRLTVV.